Reported below is one T cell receptor (beta chain). The specificity of this receptor is unknown. One base away there is no much larger clone; base qualities are not given. Within the sample, other DNA sequences also encode this same CDR3. This specimen comes from a study of blood T cell repertoires in COVID-19 (dated by TCRdb to 2020 to 2022). With respect to the entire study: Samples covering the acute and convalescent phases of COVID-19 were provided by collaborators in the United States, Italy and Spain. The material from the prospective study consisted of cDNA or gDNA derived from T cells, B-cell-depleted T cells, or PBMCs. The dataset comprised deeply sampled blood TCRbeta repertoires from subjects exposed to, actively infected with, or recovered from COVID-19. A freely available public database, intended as a resource for researchers studying the immune response to SARS-CoV-2, is where the repertoires were released. Samples came from the ongoing ImmuneRACE study (first 160 participants) plus 1,254 subjects from 6 global collaborators. Sample metadata almost always included a de-identified subject ID, COVID-19 status, age in years and sex. HLA class I and class II types, where available, came from metadata supplied by the sample provider rather than from assay-based typing.

The immunoSEQ Assay, a bias-controlled multiplex PCR, was used to amplify TCRbeta CDR3 regions from genomic DNA. The original pipeline was this. Within the assay, amplification of reference gene primers was used to estimate how many nucleated cells each sample contained. Sequence reads were collapsed and filtered to measure the absolute abundance of every unique TCRbeta CDR3 rearrangement. For each sample, productive Simpson clonality was calculated as the square root of Simpson's diversity index over productive rearrangements. TCRdb took over this immuneACCESS table, retaining in-frame rearrangements with V and J assigned. Such tables are incomplete; in checked studies, under half of the missing clones stem from an unresolved V gene, and the remainder is unexplained. That table supplies the V and J calls and clone size; D and trimming were determined from the DNA. The sample includes 350,000 to 450,000 clones, with about 88% observed a single time. The top ten clones comprise approximately 1.5% of the sample.

Results and caveats for the whole study, not just this receptor: Clinical and demographic metadata were provided uncurated, with the amount varying by source and participant.

Trimming takes 2 bases off V and 7 bases off J; junction bases not matched to a gene: 1. CDR1 SGDLS and CDR2 YYNGEE are derived from the germline V gene. Counted from cysteine to phenylalanine, this CDR3 has 14 amino acids. The sequence is cut down to CDR3 DNA, 42 bases in frame from base 1. In Seattle, one collaborating source enrolled patients while the infection was active and tracked those patients longitudinally over the course of disease. Each collaborating institution followed its own protocols to collect whole blood in K2EDTA tubes. For TCRbeta analysis, collaborators shipped samples as frozen whole blood, isolated PBMCs, or DNA extracted from either of those sample types.

The TCR was taken from a woman aged 40 to 50 with COVID-19, enrolled during active disease. This sequence uses TRBV9 and TRBJ1-6, with 9 central nucleotides matching TRBD1. Sequencing was carried out using peripheral blood. This receptor carries the CDR3 CASSVDRGNSPLHF. The nucleotide sequence reads as follows: TGTGCCAGCAGCGTTGACAGGGGGAATTCACCCCTCCACTTT.